One sample yielded the 11 T cell receptor beta chains listed below, sequenced in a study of control samples from healthy donors and cancer patients. Some clones are missing from TCRdb's copy, which holds only in-frame ones; the method was immunoSEQ multiplex PCR. Altogether roughly 120,000 clones are present, over 90% being singletons, with the ten largest covering about 2.6%. Sequenced input: blood. The receptors were sampled from a man aged 25 to 40 in good health.

The CDR3 is CASSQVRSGELFF. The CDR3 DNA is TGTGCCAGCAGCCAAGTACGGAGCGGGGAGCTGTTTTTT. The chain is built from TRBV3-1 (or the pseudogene TRBV3-2) and TRBJ2-2; no clear D. The V gene lost 1 base and the J gene lost 7 bases, with 7 bases spanning the gap. This CDR3 spans 13 amino acids. The V gene's germline CDR1 is LGHDT and CDR2 YNNKEL (reference sequence).

As DNA, the CDR3 is TGTGCCAGTAGTGTGACTAGGGGATCGACCTACGAGCAGTACTTC. Protein: CASSVTRGSTYEQYF. The chain employs TRBV19 and TRBJ2-7, with D maybe TRBD2 (6 bases). The CDR3 consists of 15 residues. The germline CDR1 and CDR2 sequences are LNHDA and SQIVND (reference sequence). Trimming took off 5 bases at V and 2 bases at J, with 16 bases between the two ends.

This chain connects TRBV18 to TRBJ1-2, with 7 bases aligning to TRBD1. Germline V lookup: CDR1 KGHSH, CDR2 LQKENI. CDR3 length equals 14 residues. Losses at the gene ends were 6 bases for V and 9 bases for J; bases not matched to a gene: 13. The CDR3 DNA is TGTGCCAGCTCTCCGGTTGGAAGGGGGCAAAGCTACACCTTC. This gives the protein CASSPVGRGQSYTF.

The chain carries TRBV3-1 (or the pseudogene TRBV3-2) and TRBJ1-3, with D possibly matching TRBD1 (5 bases). CDR3 size: 17 residues. Trimming shortened V by 5 bases and J by 0 bases, and 17 bases separated the two germline ends. CDR1 is LGHDT and CDR2 is YNNKEL in the germline V gene (reference sequence). The CDR3 protein is CASSFRVRSGSGNTIYF. CDR3 nucleotide sequence: TGTGCCAGCAGCTTCAGGGTCCGCAGCGGCTCTGGAAACACCATATATTTT.

This chain uses TRBV5-1 with TRBJ2-7, with 7 bases fitting TRBD1. The V and J ends lost 0 bases and 0 bases, in that order; junction bases with no gene match: 3. This CDR3 has 15 amino acids. The germline V gene encodes CDR1 SGHRS and CDR2 YFSETQ. The CDR3 bases are TGCGCCAGCAGCTTGGACAGGGGACACTCCTACGAGCAGTACTTC. Translating it yields CASSLDRGHSYEQYF.

The chain links TRBV28 to TRBJ2-4; maybe TRBD1 (6 bases). This CDR3 has 15 residues. V dropped 6 bases and J dropped 9 bases, with 21 bases sitting between them. CDR1 is MDHEN, CDR2 SYDVKM, per germline. CDR3 nucleotide sequence: TGTGCCAGCAGCCCTATTGGGGGCCTGGGGAGCATTCAGTACTTC. Translation: CASSPIGGLGSIQYF.

The rearrangement joins TRBV9 to TRBJ1-2; 10 bases are shared with TRBD1. Per the germline V gene, CDR1 is SGDLS and CDR2 is YYNGEE. The CDR3 consists of 15 residues. With 0 bases clipped from V and 8 bases from J, the junction kept 7 bases outside the gene matches. The CDR3 nucleotides read TGTGCCAGCAGCGTAGCCGGGACAGGGGTTTTCGGCTACACCTTC. This encodes CASSVAGTGVFGYTF.

This chain connects TRBV12-5 to TRBJ1-1; the D gene is possibly TRBD1 (5 bases). The germline CDR1 and CDR2 sequences are LGHNT and FRNRAP. Trimming stripped 3 bases from V and 5 bases from J, with 10 bases between. The CDR3 is 13 amino acids. This CDR3 reads CASGFGAGTEAFF. The DNA of the CDR3 is TGTGCTAGTGGTTTCGGGGCAGGTACTGAAGCTTTCTTT. Supplemented by reference TRBV12-5 and TRBJ1-1, the full variable domain reads DARVTQTPRHKVTEMGQEVTMRCQPILGHNTVFWYRQTMMQGLELLAYFRNRAPLDDSGMPKDRFSAEMPDATLATLKIQPSEPRDSAVYFCASGFGAGTEAFFGQGTRLTVV.

This chain uses TRBV6-4 with TRBJ2-7; D might be TRBD2 (6 bases). V was trimmed by 5 bases and J by 5 bases, leaving 13 bases between them. The CDR3 has 13 amino acids. CDR1 and CDR2 from the germline V gene are MRHNA and SNTAGT. Here the CDR3 reads CASSWQWGDEQYF. The CDR3 nucleotides are TGTGCCAGCAGTTGGCAGTGGGGGGACGAGCAGTACTTC.

This clone was seen only once. The chain links TRBV19 to TRBJ1-1; weak D call: TRBD1 (5 bases). Trimming pared 3 bases from V and 3 bases from J, leaving 11 bases between. The CDR3 has 14 amino acids. The germline gives CDR1 LNHDA, CDR2 SQIVND (reference sequence). CDR3 bases: TGTGCCAGTAGTATCGGCCAGGGTTACACTGAAGCTTTCTTT. As protein: CASSIGQGYTEAFF.

The chain is built from TRBV27 and TRBJ2-2; D is ambiguous. Germline values: CDR1 MNHEY, CDR2 SMNVEV (reference sequence). The CDR3 runs to 13 residues. Between the trimmed V and J ends, which lost 0 bases and 6 bases, there was a span of 5 bases. In nucleotides, the CDR3 is TGTGCCAGCAGTTTATCGATCCCCGGGGAGCTGTTTTTT. It specifies CASSLSIPGELFF.